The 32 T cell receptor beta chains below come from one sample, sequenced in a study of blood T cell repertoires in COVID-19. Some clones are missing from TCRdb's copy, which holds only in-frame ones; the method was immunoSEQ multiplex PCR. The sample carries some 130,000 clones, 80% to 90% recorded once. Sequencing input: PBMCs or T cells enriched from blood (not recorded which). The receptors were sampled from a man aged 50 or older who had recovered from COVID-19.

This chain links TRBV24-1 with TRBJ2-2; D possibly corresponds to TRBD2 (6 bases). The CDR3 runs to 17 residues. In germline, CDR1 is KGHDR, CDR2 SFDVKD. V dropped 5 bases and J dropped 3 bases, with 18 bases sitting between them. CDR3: CATSAPPTWRDTGELFF. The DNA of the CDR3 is TGTGCCACCAGTGCTCCCCCGACATGGAGGGACACCGGGGAGCTGTTTTTT.

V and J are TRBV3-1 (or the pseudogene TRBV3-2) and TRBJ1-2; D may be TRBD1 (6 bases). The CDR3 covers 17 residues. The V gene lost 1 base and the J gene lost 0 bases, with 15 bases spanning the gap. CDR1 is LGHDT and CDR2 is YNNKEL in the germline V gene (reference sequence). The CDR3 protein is CASSQGTAANPNYGYTF. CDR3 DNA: TGTGCCAGCAGCCAAGGGACAGCAGCCAACCCTAACTATGGCTACACCTTC.

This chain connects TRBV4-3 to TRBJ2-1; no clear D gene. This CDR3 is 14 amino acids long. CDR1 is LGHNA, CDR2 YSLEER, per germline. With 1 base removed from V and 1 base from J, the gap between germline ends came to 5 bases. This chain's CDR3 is CASSQGVSYNEQFF. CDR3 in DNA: TGCGCCAGCAGCCAAGGAGTGTCCTACAATGAGCAGTTCTTC.

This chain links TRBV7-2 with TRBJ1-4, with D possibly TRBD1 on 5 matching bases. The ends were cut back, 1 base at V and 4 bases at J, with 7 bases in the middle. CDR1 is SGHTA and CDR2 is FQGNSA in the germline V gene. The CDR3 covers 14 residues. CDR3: CASSLGRGNEKLFF. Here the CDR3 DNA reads TGTGCCAGCAGCTTAGGAAGGGGTAATGAAAAACTGTTTTTT.

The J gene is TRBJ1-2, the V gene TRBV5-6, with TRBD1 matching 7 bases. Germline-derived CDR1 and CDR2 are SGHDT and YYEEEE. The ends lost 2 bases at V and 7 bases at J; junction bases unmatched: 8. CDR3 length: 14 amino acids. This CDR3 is CASSFLGTASGYTF. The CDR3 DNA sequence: TGTGCCAGCAGCTTTCTAGGGACAGCTAGTGGCTACACCTTC.

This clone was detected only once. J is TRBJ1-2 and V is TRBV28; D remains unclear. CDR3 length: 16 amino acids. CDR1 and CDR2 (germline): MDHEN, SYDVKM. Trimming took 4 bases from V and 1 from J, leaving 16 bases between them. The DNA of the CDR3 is TGTGCCAGCAGTTCAACACTAGAATTAAATAACTATGGCTACACCTTC. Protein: CASSSTLELNNYGYTF.

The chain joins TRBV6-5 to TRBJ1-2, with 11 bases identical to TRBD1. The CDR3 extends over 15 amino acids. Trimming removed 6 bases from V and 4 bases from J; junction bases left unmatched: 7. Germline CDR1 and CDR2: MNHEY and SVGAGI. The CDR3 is CASRDGQGATYGYTF. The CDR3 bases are TGTGCCAGCAGGGACGGACAGGGGGCGACCTATGGCTACACCTTC.

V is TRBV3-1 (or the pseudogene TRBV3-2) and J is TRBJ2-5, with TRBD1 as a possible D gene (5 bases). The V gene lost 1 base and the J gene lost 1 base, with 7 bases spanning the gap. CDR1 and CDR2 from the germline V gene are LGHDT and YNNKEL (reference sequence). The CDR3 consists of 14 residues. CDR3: CASSQVQGQETQYF. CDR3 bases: TGTGCCAGCAGCCAAGTCCAGGGCCAAGAGACCCAGTACTTC.

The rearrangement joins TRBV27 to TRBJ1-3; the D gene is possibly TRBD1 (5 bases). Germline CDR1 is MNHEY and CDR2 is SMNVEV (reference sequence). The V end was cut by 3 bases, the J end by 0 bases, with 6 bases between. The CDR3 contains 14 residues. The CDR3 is CASSLGLSGNTIYF. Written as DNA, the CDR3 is TGTGCCAGCAGTTTGGGACTCTCTGGAAACACCATATATTTT.

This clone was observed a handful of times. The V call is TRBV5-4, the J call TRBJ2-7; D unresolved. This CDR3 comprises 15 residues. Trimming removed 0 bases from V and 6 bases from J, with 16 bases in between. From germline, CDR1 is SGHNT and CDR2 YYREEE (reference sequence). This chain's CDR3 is CASSLAPTTTGEQYF. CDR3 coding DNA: TGTGCCAGCAGCTTGGCTCCAACTACAACCGGCGAGCAGTACTTC.

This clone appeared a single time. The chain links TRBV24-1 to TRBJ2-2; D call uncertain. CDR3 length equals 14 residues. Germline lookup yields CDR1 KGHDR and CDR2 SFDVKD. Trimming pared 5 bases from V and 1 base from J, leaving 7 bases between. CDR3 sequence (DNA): TGTGCCACCAGTGTTGCAGGGAACACCGGGGAGCTGTTTTTT. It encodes CATSVAGNTGELFF.

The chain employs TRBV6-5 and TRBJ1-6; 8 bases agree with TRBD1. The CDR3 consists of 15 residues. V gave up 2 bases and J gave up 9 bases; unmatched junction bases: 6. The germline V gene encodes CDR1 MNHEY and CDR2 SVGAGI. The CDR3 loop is CASSYDRGVGSPLHF. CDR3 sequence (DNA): TGTGCCAGCAGTTACGACAGGGGCGTGGGTTCACCCCTCCACTTT.

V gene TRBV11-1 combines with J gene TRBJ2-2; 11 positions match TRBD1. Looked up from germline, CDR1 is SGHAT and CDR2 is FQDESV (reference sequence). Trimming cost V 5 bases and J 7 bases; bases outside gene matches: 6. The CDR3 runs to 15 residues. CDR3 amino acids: CASSLWTGGSGELFF. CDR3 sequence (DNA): TGTGCCAGCAGCCTTTGGACAGGGGGCAGCGGGGAGCTGTTTTTT.

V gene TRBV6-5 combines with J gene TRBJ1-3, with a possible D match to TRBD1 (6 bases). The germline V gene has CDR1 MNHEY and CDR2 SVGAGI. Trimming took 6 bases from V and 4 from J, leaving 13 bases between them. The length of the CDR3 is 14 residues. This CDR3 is CASRAGTQGNTIYF. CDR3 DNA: TGTGCCAGCAGGGCCGGGACACAAGGAAACACCATATATTTT.

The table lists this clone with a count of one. The CDR3 protein is CASSSRQGANTEAFF. The CDR3 DNA sequence: TGTGCCAGCAGCTCCAGACAGGGGGCGAACACTGAAGCTTTCTTT. This chain uses TRBV11-2 with TRBJ1-1; TRBD1 aligns across 10 bases. Germline-derived CDR1 and CDR2 are SGHAT and FQNNGV. This CDR3 comprises 15 residues. The V and J ends lost 4 bases and 1 base, in that order; junction bases with no gene match: 3.

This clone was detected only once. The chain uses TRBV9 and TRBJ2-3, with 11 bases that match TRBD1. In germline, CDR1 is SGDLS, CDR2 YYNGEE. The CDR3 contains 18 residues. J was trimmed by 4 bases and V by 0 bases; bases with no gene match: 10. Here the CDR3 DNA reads TGTGCCAGCAGCGTAGTAATGGCCGGACAGGGGGCAGCAGATACGCAGTATTTT. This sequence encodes CASSVVMAGQGAADTQYF.

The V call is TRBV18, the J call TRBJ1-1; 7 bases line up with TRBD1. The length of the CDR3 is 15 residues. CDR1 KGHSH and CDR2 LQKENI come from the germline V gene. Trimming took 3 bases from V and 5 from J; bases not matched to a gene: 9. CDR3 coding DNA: TGTGCCAGCTCACCCCGACAGGGTGCAAAAACTGAAGCTTTCTTT. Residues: CASSPRQGAKTEAFF.

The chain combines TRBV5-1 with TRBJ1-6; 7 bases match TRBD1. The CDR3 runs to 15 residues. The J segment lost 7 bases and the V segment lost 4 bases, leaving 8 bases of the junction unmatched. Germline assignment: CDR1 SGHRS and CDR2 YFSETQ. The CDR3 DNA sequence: TGCGCCAGCAGCGGGTCGGGACAGAAAAATTCACCCCTCCACTTT. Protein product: CASSGSGQKNSPLHF.

The CDR3 protein is CASSLAYGVSTEAFF. The CDR3 nucleotides read TGTGCCAGCAGCTTAGCGTACGGGGTTTCCACTGAAGCTTTCTTT. The chain has TRBV7-2 and TRBJ1-1, with D unresolved. Trimming took 0 bases from V and 4 from J, leaving 12 bases between them. CDR1 is SGHTA, CDR2 FQGNSA, per germline. CDR3 length: 15 amino acids.

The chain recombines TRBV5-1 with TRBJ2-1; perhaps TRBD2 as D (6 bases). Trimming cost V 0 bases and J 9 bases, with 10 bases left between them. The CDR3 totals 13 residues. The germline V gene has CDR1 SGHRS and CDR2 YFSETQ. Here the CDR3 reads CASSLDSGSEQFF. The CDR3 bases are TGCGCCAGCAGCTTGGATAGCGGTAGTGAGCAGTTCTTC.

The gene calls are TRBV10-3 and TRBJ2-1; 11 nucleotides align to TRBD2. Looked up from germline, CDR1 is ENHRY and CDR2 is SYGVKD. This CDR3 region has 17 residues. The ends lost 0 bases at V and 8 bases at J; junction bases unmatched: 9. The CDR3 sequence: CAISESVASGRLDEQFF. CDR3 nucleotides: TGTGCCATCAGTGAGTCGGTGGCTAGCGGGAGGCTCGATGAGCAGTTCTTC.

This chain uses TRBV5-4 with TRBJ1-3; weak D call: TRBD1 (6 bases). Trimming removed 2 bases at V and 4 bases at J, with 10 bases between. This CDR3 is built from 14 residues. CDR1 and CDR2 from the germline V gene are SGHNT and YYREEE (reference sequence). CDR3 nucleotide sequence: TGTGCCAGCAGCTTAGCAGGGGCCGGAAACACCATATATTTT. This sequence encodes CASSLAGAGNTIYF.

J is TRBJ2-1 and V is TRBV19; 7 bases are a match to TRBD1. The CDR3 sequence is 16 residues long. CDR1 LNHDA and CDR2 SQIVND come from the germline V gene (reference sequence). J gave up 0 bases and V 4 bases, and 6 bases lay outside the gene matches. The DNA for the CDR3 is TGTGCCAGTAGTACGCTTAGACAGGGCTCCTACAATGAGCAGTTCTTC. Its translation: CASSTLRQGSYNEQFF. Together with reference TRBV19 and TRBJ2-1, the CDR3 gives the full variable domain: DGGITQSPKYLFRKEGQNVTLSCEQNLNHDAMYWYRQDPGQGLRLIYYSQIVNDFQKGDIAEGYSVSREKKESFPLTVTSAQKNPTAFYLCASSTLRQGSYNEQFFGPGTRLTVL.

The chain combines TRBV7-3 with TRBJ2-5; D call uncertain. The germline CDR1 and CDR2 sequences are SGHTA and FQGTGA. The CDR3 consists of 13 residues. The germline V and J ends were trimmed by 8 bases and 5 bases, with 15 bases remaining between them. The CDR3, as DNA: TGTGCCAGCTCCCTGCGCACTCGTGAGACCCAGTACTTC. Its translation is CASSLRTRETQYF. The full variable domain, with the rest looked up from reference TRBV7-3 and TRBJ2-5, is GAGVSQTPSNKVTEKGKYVELRCDPISGHTALYWYRQSLGQGPEFLIYFQGTGAADDSGLPNDRFFAVRPEGSVSTLKIQRTERGDSAVYLCASSLRTRETQYFGPGTRLLVL.

CDR3 bases: TGTGCCAGCAGCCAGATGGGCGGAAACACCATATATTTT. Encoded protein: CASSQMGGNTIYF. The chain couples TRBV7-7 to TRBJ1-3; D unclear. V lost 5 bases to trimming and J lost 4 bases, with 9 bases between them. This CDR3 spans 13 amino acids. The germline V gene has CDR1 SSHAT and CDR2 FNYEAQ (reference sequence).

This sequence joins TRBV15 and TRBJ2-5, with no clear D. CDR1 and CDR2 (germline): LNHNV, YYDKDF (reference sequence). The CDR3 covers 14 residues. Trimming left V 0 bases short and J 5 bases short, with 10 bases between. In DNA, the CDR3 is TGTGCCACCAGCAGAGATCAGGCCCAGGAGACCCAGTACTTC. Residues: CATSRDQAQETQYF.

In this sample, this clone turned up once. CDR3 nucleotides: TGTGCTAGTGCCCTAAGTGGCAATCAGCCCCAGCATTTT. Translation gives CASALSGNQPQHF. This chain connects TRBV12-5 to TRBJ1-5, with no clear D. CDR1 and CDR2 from the germline V gene are LGHNT and FRNRAP. The germline V and J ends were trimmed by 7 bases and 2 bases, with 9 bases remaining between them. The CDR3 extends over 13 amino acids.

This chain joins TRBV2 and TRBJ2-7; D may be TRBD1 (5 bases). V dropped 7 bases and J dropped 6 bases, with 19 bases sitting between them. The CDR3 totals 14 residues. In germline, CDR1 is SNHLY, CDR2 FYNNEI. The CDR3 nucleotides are TGTGCCAGCACCACCATGAGACAGTCGGGCGAGCAGTACTTC. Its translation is CASTTMRQSGEQYF. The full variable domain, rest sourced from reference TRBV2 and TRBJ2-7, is EPEVTQTPSHQVTQMGQEVILRCVPISNHLYFYWYRQILGQKVEFLVSFYNNEISEKSEIFDDQFSVERPDGSNFTLKIRSTKLEDSAMYFCASTTMRQSGEQYFGPGTRLTVT.

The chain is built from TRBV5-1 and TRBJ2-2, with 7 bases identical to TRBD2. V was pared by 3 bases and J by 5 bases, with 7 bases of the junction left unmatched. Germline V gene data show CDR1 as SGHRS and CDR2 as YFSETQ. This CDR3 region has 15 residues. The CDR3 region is CASSSTGTTTGELFF. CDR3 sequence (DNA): TGCGCCAGCAGCTCCACCGGGACTACAACCGGGGAGCTGTTTTTT.

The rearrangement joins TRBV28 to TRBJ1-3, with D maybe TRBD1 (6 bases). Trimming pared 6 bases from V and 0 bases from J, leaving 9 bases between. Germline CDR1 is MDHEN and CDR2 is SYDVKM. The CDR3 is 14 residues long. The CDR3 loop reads CASRQGGSGNTIYF. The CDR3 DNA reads TGTGCCAGCAGACAGGGCGGCTCTGGAAACACCATATATTTT.

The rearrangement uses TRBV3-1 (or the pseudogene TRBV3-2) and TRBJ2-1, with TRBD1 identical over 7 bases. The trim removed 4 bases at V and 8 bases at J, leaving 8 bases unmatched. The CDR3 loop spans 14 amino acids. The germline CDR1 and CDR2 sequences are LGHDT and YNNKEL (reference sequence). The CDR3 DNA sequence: TGTGCCAGCAGCCCCTGGCCAGGGGGAGATGAGCAGTTCTTC. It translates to CASSPWPGGDEQFF.

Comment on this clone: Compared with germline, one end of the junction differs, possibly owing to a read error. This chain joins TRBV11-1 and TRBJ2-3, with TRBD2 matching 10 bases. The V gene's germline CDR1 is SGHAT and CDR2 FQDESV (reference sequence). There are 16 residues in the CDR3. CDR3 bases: TGTGCCAGCAGCCTAGCGGGAGAGATTAATGGAGATACGCAGTATTTT. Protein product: CASSLAGEINGDTQYF.